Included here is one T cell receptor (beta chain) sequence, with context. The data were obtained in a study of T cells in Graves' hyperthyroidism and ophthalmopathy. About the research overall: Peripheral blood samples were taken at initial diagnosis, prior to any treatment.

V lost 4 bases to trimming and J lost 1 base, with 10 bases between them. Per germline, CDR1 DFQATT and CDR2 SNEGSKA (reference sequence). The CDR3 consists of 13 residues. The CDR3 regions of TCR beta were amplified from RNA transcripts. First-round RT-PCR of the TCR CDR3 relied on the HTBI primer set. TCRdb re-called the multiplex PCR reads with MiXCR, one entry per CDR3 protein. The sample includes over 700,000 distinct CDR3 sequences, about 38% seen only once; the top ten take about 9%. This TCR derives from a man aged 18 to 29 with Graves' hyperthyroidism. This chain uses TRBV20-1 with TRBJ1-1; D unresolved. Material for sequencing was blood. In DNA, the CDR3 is TGCAGTGCTATCGGGGAAGAGAACACTGAAGCTTTCTTT. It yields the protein CSAIGEENTEAFF.